Shown below are 28 T cell receptor beta chains from a single sample sequenced in a study of blood T cell repertoires in COVID-19. Repertoires were generated with immunoSEQ multiplex PCR, while TCRdb's copy carries only in-frame clones and drops some. The sample has roughly 200,000 clones, around 90% seen once. The material sequenced was PBMCs or T cells enriched from blood (not recorded which). These receptors came from a man aged 18 to 29 with acute COVID-19.

This clone appeared a single time. The chain links TRBV27 to TRBJ2-4; perhaps TRBD1 as D (5 bases). The germline CDR1 and CDR2 sequences are MNHEY and SMNVEV (reference sequence). The CDR3 is 13 residues long. The V end was cut by 3 bases, the J end by 5 bases, with 8 bases between. CDR3 in amino acids: CASSLGPQNIQYF. Here the CDR3 DNA reads TGTGCCAGCAGTTTGGGGCCTCAAAACATTCAGTACTTC.

The V call is TRBV12-3 or TRBV12-4, the J call TRBJ1-6; D not resolved. Trimming stripped 4 bases from V and 8 bases from J, with 6 bases between. The CDR3 contains 12 residues. As DNA, the CDR3 is TGTGCCAGCAGTTCCGGTGATTCACCCCTCCACTTT. The encoded protein is CASSSGDSPLHF.

The chain combines TRBV4-3 with TRBJ2-7; 8 bases align to TRBD2. With V trimmed by 5 bases and J by 2 bases, 8 bases remained unmatched. Germline V gene lookup returns CDR1 LGHNA and CDR2 YSLEER. This CDR3 has 15 residues. CDR3 coding DNA: TGCGCCAGCAGCTCCGGGGGGGGGTACGCCTACGAGCAGTACTTC. Translation: CASSSGGGYAYEQYF.

The chain employs TRBV4-1 and TRBJ1-5, with 7 bases lining up with TRBD1. Germline assignment: CDR1 MGHRA and CDR2 YSYEKL. The trim removed 0 bases at V and 7 bases at J, leaving 6 bases unmatched. CDR3 size: 15 residues. The CDR3 loop is CASSQDTGAGQPQHF. The CDR3 nucleotides are TGCGCCAGCAGCCAAGATACAGGGGCAGGGCAGCCCCAGCATTTT.

In its sample, this clone was seen once. The genes are TRBV13 and TRBJ2-7; tentatively, D is TRBD1 (6 bases). Looked up from germline, CDR1 is PRHDT and CDR2 is FYEKMQ (reference sequence). The CDR3 spans 14 residues. Trimming pared 3 bases from V and 2 bases from J, leaving 11 bases between. The CDR3 bases are TGTGCCAGCAGCTTGTACAGGGAGCCCTACGAGCAGTACTTC. It codes for CASSLYREPYEQYF.

The chain carries TRBV7-2 and TRBJ2-1; 15 bases fit TRBD2. The CDR3 totals 16 residues. In germline, CDR1 is SGHTA, CDR2 FQGNSA. The V segment lost 5 bases and the J segment 7 bases; nucleotides outside the gene matches: 6. CDR3 region: CASSLEGTSGRNEQFF. CDR3 nucleotide sequence: TGTGCCAGCAGCCTGGAGGGGACTAGCGGGAGGAATGAGCAGTTCTTC.

This clone was counted a few times. V usage is TRBV19 and J usage is TRBJ2-7; D remains ambiguous. The germline V gene encodes CDR1 LNHDA and CDR2 SQIVND (reference sequence). V was trimmed by 1 base and J by 3 bases, leaving 7 bases between them. The CDR3 covers 13 residues. This CDR3 reads CASSIGTGYEQYF. In DNA form, the CDR3 reads TGTGCCAGTAGTATAGGCACCGGCTACGAGCAGTACTTC.

About this clone itself: This sample includes further DNA sequences coding for the same CDR3. The rearrangement uses TRBV28 and TRBJ2-7, with 9 bases fitting TRBD2. CDR3 size: 14 residues. Germline trimming cut 3 bases from V and 7 bases from J; bases unmatched to any gene: 7. Per germline, CDR1 MDHEN and CDR2 SYDVKM. The DNA of the CDR3 is TGTGCCAGCAGTTTCGGCGGGAGGGGGAGGGAGCAGTACTTC. This gives the protein CASSFGGRGREQYF. Looking up the rest from reference TRBV28 and TRBJ2-7 gives the full variable domain: DVKVTQSSRYLVKRTGEKVFLECVQDMDHENMFWYRQDPGLGLRLIYFSYDVKMKEKGDIPEGYSVSREKKERFSLILESASTNQTSMYLCASSFGGRGREQYFGPGTRLTVT.

This clone is a singleton in its sample. This chain connects TRBV7-3 to TRBJ2-3; TRBD2 aligns across 13 bases. Per the germline V gene, CDR1 is SGHTA and CDR2 is FQGTGA. V was clipped by 5 bases and J by 4 bases; unmatched bases: 3. This CDR3 region has 15 residues. The CDR3 is CASSPGLAGADTQYF. The CDR3, as DNA: TGTGCCAGCAGCCCCGGACTAGCGGGAGCAGATACGCAGTATTTT.

CDR3 sequence (DNA): TGTGCCAGTAGTAGAGGACTAGCGGGAGCGAACACAGATACGCAGTATTTT. Residues: CASSRGLAGANTDTQYF. The J gene is TRBJ2-3, the V gene TRBV19, with 13 bases that match TRBD2. Trimming cost V 4 bases and J 2 bases; bases outside gene matches: 6. This CDR3 has 17 amino acids. CDR1 and CDR2 from the germline V gene are LNHDA and SQIVND (reference sequence).

The table lists this clone with a count of one. The chain couples TRBV29-1 to TRBJ1-4; the D is unclear. Germline V gene lookup returns CDR1 SQVTM and CDR2 ANQGSEA. Deletions cut 4 bases from V and 0 bases from J, with 12 bases between. This CDR3 is 15 amino acids long. CDR3 in DNA: TGCAGCGTTGTCAAAGAGGAGACAACTAATGAAAAACTGTTTTTT. Amino acids: CSVVKEETTNEKLFF.

The chain couples TRBV7-9 to TRBJ2-2, with D possibly matching TRBD2 (7 bases). V shed 2 bases and J shed 7 bases, with 17 bases lying between them. The CDR3 sequence is 16 residues long. Germline V gene data show CDR1 as SEHNR and CDR2 as FQNEAQ (reference sequence). CDR3 protein: CASSLLGGRQVGELFF. The CDR3 DNA is TGTGCCAGCAGCTTACTTGGCGGGAGACAGGTCGGGGAGCTGTTTTTT.

This chain joins TRBV6-5 and TRBJ2-7; D may be TRBD1 (5 bases). The CDR3 length is 11 residues. Germline assignment: CDR1 MNHEY and CDR2 SVGAGI. V lost 6 bases and J 7 bases, leaving 10 bases between the germline ends. The CDR3 bases are TGTGCCAGCAGCCAGGGTGGGGAGCAGTACTTC. Translation: CASSQGGEQYF.

Regarding this clone: Since a much larger clone is just one base distant, this may be a read error. V usage is TRBV13 and J usage is TRBJ1-2, with TRBD1 matching 8 bases. J gave up 2 bases and V 5 bases, and 1 base lay outside the gene matches. The CDR3 sequence is 13 residues long. From germline, CDR1 is PRHDT and CDR2 FYEKMQ (reference sequence). The CDR3 spells CASSGDRNYGYTF. In DNA, the CDR3 is TGTGCCAGCAGCGGGGACAGGAACTATGGCTACACCTTC.

The rearrangement joins TRBV19 to TRBJ2-1; TRBD1 agrees at 7 bases. Trimming removed 2 bases from V and 7 bases from J; junction bases left unmatched: 5. The CDR3 totals 14 residues. In germline, CDR1 is LNHDA, CDR2 SQIVND (reference sequence). The CDR3 bases are TGTGCCAGTAGTATATCGGACAGGTATAATGAGCAGTTCTTC. Translating gives CASSISDRYNEQFF.

A single count supports this clone. The chain combines TRBV4-1 with TRBJ2-7; 9 bases align to TRBD2. The CDR3 extends over 15 amino acids. Germline V gene sequence: CDR1 MGHRA, CDR2 YSYEKL. J gave up 5 bases and V 4 bases, and 9 bases lay outside the gene matches. The CDR3 is CASSPTGGRAHEQYF. CDR3 nucleotide sequence: TGCGCCAGCAGCCCAACCGGCGGGAGGGCCCACGAGCAGTACTTC.

The V gene is TRBV6-5, the J gene TRBJ2-7, with 9 bases matching TRBD1. Germline V CDR1 and CDR2: MNHEY, SVGAGI. The CDR3 totals 13 residues. The CDR3 protein is CLSRGQGLYEQYF. CDR3 sequence (DNA): TGTCTAAGCAGGGGACAGGGACTCTACGAGCAGTACTTC.

The rearrangement links TRBV28 to TRBJ1-5; D gene ambiguous. Trimming took off 6 bases at V and 3 bases at J, with 18 bases between the two ends. Germline CDR1 and CDR2: MDHEN and SYDVKM. CDR3 length: 16 residues. Here the CDR3 reads CASRKAGTATNQPQHF. DNA of the CDR3: TGTGCCAGCAGGAAAGCGGGTACGGCGACCAATCAGCCCCAGCATTTT.

This chain joins TRBV11-2 and TRBJ2-5, with 8 bases that match TRBD2. The CDR3 contains 17 residues. Looked up from germline, CDR1 is SGHAT and CDR2 is FQNNGV. Trimming removed 3 bases from V and 3 bases from J; junction bases left unmatched: 12. The CDR3 nucleotides read TGTGCCAGCAGCTTTATTTCTGGACTAGCTGTGAAAGAGACCCAGTACTTC. Its protein product is CASSFISGLAVKETQYF.

This clone was seen only once. V usage is TRBV28 and J usage is TRBJ1-1; 8 bases line up with TRBD1. V trimming: 4 bases; J trimming: 4 bases; junction bases outside the gene matches: 11. This CDR3 is built from 16 residues. Germline assignment: CDR1 MDHEN and CDR2 SYDVKM. CDR3 amino acids: CASSSGQGDPGTEAFF. The CDR3 nucleotides are TGTGCCAGCAGTTCAGGACAGGGAGATCCGGGCACTGAAGCTTTCTTT.

The rearrangement joins TRBV21-1 to TRBJ1-2; the D segment call TRBD1 is taken from the table without a DNA check. TRBV21-1 is assigned pseudogene status. The CDR3 has 15 amino acids. The DNA of the CDR3 is TGTGCCAGCAGCGCACAGATTCCAGCTAACTATGGCTACACCTTC. Its protein product is CASSAQIPANYGYTF.

J is TRBJ2-3 and V is TRBV2; D is ambiguous. Germline lookup yields CDR1 SNHLY and CDR2 FYNNEI. The germline V and J ends were trimmed by 0 bases and 0 bases, with 4 bases remaining between them. CDR3 length equals 14 residues. The CDR3: CASSEASSTDTQYF. In nucleotides, the CDR3 is TGTGCCAGCAGTGAAGCGAGTAGCACAGATACGCAGTATTTT.

This clone was detected only a few times. The rearrangement links TRBV27 to TRBJ1-4; TRBD1 matches 7 bases. Germline CDR1 and CDR2: MNHEY and SMNVEV (reference sequence). The J segment lost 6 bases and the V segment lost 2 bases, leaving 3 bases of the junction unmatched. The CDR3 runs 14 residues. The CDR3 coding sequence is TGTGCCAGCAGTTTAGGGGGACAGTATGAAAAACTGTTTTTT. This encodes CASSLGGQYEKLFF.

The chain uses TRBV7-2 and TRBJ2-1, with 9 bases fitting TRBD1. Germline V lookup: CDR1 SGHTA, CDR2 FQGNSA. CDR3 length equals 13 residues. V was clipped by 5 bases and J by 15 bases; unmatched bases: 11. CDR3 nucleotide sequence: TGTGCCAGCAGCCTCGGACAGGGGAACACGGGGTTCTTC. This encodes CASSLGQGNTGFF.

The CDR3 region is CASSLRPSGLRDEQFF. CDR3 DNA sequence: TGTGCCAGCAGCTTAAGGCCTAGCGGGTTACGCGATGAGCAGTTCTTC. The chain employs TRBV7-3 and TRBJ2-1, with 8 bases aligning to TRBD2. J gave up 8 bases and V 1 base, and 10 bases lay outside the gene matches. This CDR3 has 16 residues. Germline CDR1 reads SGHTA; CDR2 reads FQGTGA.

This clone showed up just a few times. The V gene is TRBV4-1, the J gene TRBJ2-7, with D possibly matching TRBD1 (6 bases). CDR1 and CDR2 (germline): MGHRA, YSYEKL. The CDR3 runs 13 residues. The V and J ends lost 5 bases and 2 bases respectively, with 10 bases between them. CDR3 DNA: TGCGCCAGCAGCTGGGACATCGCCTACGAGCAGTACTTC. Amino acid sequence: CASSWDIAYEQYF.

The chain employs TRBV24-1 and TRBJ2-3; 12 nucleotides line up with TRBD1. The CDR3 runs 17 residues. Germline V lookup: CDR1 KGHDR, CDR2 SFDVKD. Losses at the gene ends were 3 bases for V and 5 bases for J; bases not matched to a gene: 8. CDR3 loop: CATSDPPGQGAGDTQYF. Here the CDR3 DNA reads TGTGCCACCAGTGATCCTCCGGGACAGGGGGCAGGAGATACGCAGTATTTT.

This clone was counted ten times or more. J is TRBJ2-3 and V is TRBV4-3; 9 positions agree with TRBD2. CDR1 and CDR2 from the germline V gene are LGHNA and YSLEER. This CDR3 region has 17 residues. Trimming removed 0 bases from V and 5 bases from J; junction bases left unmatched: 9. The DNA of the CDR3 is TGCGCCAGCAGCCAAGATCGCGCGGGAGGGCCGGGAGATACGCAGTATTTT. Residues: CASSQDRAGGPGDTQYF.